This record looks at one T cell receptor beta chain sequence and its context. The antigen remains unidentified. The CDR3 is made up of 15 amino acids. The germline CDR1 and CDR2 sequences are LNHDA and SQIVND (reference sequence). The V gene lost 3 bases and the J gene lost 2 bases, with 14 bases spanning the gap. From the reads, TCRdb called clonotypes with MiXCR, one entry per CDR3 protein. This repertoire shows 830,000 or so distinct CDR3 sequences, around a third found once; its top ten account for roughly 12%. The data stem from a study of T cell repertoires in cytomegalovirus infection. Study summary: The study used recently identified HLA-C-restricted and well-studied HLA-B-restricted CMV epitopes.

The material was cultured CD8+ T cells from PBMCs, obtained from culture after CMV antigen stimulation. This chain links TRBV19 with TRBJ2-7; D might be TRBD2 (6 bases). The clonotype was recovered from a human donor in good health (CMV status not recorded). Some clones in this sample may be carry-over from other donors' samples. The CDR3 here is CASSIKAGRPYEQYF. The DNA of the CDR3 is TGTGCCAGTAGTATTAAGGCGGGGAGGCCCTACGAGCAGTACTTC.